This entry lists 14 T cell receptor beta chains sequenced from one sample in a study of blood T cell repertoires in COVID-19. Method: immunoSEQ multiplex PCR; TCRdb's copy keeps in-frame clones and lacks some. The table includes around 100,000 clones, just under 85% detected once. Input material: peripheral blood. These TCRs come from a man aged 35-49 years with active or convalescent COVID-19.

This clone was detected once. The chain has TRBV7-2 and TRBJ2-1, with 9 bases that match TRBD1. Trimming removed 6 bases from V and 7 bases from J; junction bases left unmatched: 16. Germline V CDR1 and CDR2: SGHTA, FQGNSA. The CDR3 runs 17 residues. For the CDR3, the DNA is TGTGCCAGCAGTTTGGGGACAGGGACTATAACAGGTAATGAGCAGTTCTTC. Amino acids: CASSLGTGTITGNEQFF.

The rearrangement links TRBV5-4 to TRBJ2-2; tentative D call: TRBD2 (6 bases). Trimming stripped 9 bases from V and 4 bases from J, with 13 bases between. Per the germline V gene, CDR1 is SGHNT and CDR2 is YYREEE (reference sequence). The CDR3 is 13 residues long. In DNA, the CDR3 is TGTGCCACAAGCCCGACTAGCACCGGGGAGCTGTTTTTT. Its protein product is CATSPTSTGELFF.

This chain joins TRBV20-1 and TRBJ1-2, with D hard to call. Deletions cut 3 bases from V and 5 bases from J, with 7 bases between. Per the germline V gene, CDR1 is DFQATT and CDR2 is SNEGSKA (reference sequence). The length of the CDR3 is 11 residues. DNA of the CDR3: TGCAGTGCTAGGGGCTCTTATGGCTACACCTTC. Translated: CSARGSYGYTF.

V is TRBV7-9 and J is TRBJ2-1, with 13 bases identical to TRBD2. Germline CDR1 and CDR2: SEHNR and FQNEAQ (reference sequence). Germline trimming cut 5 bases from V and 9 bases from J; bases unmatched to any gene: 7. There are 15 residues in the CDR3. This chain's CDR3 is CASSPEGLAGFEQFF. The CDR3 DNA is TGTGCCAGCAGCCCAGAGGGACTAGCGGGATTTGAGCAGTTCTTC.

In DNA, the CDR3 is TGTGCCAGCAGAGGACAGGGGATCTATGGCTACACCTTC. Residues: CASRGQGIYGYTF. The rearrangement joins TRBV2 to TRBJ1-2, with TRBD1 matching over 9 bases. The V gene's germline CDR1 is SNHLY and CDR2 FYNNEI. This CDR3 is 13 amino acids long. Trimming took 6 bases from V and 4 from J; bases not matched to a gene: 3.

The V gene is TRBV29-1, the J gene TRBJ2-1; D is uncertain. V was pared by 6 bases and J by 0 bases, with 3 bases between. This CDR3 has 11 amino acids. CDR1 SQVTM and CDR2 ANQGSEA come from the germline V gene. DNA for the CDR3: TGCAGCGTCAACTCCTACAATGAGCAGTTCTTC. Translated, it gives CSVNSYNEQFF.

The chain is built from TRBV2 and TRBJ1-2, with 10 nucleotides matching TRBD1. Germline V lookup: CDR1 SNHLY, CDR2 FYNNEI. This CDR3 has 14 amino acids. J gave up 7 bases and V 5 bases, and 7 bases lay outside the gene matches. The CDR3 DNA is TGTGCCAGCAGTCCCCGGGACAGGGGACCTGGCTACACCTTC. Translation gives CASSPRDRGPGYTF.

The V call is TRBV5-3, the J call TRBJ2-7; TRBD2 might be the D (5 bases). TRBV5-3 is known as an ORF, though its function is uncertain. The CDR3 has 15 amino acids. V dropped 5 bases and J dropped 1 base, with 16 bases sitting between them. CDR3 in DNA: TGTGCCAGAAGAAGGAGGTCAGGCGATTCCTACGAGCAGTACTTC. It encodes CARRRRSGDSYEQYF.

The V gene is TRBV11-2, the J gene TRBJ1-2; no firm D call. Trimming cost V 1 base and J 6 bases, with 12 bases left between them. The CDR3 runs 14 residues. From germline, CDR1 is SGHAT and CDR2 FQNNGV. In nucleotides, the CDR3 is TGTGCCAGCAGCTTAGGGGGAGGGAGTGATGGCTACACCTTC. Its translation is CASSLGGGSDGYTF.

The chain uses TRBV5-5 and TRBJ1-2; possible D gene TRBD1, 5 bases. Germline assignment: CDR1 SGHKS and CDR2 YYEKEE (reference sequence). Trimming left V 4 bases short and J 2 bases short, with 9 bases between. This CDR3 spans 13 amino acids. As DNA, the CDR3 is TGTGCCAGCAGCGCGGGGGGGAACTATGGCTACACCTTC. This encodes CASSAGGNYGYTF.

CDR3 sequence reads: CASSESSGASYEQYF. As DNA, the CDR3 is TGTGCCAGCAGCGAGTCTAGCGGGGCATCCTACGAGCAGTACTTC. The chain employs TRBV7-6 and TRBJ2-7; 9 bases map to TRBD2. V was pared by 5 bases and J by 1 base, with 6 bases of the junction left unmatched. CDR3 length: 15 residues. Per germline, CDR1 SGHVS and CDR2 FNYEAQ.

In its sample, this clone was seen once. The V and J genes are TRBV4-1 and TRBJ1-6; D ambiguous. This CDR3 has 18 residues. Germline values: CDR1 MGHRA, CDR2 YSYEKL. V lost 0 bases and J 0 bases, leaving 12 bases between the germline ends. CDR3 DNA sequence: TGCGCCAGCAGCCAAGATAGGAGCGGGTTCTCCTATAATTCACCCCTCCACTTT. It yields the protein CASSQDRSGFSYNSPLHF.

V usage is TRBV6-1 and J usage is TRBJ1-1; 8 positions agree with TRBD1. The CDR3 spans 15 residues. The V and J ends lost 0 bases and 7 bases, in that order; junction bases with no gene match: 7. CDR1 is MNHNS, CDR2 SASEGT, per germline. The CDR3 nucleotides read TGTGCCAGCAGTGAAGCCTCCAGGGGGCTAAGTGAAGCTTTCTTT. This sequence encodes CASSEASRGLSEAFF.

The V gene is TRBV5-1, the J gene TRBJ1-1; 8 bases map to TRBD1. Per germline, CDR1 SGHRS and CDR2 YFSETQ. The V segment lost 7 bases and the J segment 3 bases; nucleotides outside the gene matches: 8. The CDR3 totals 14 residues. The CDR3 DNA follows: TGCGCCAGCGGCACAGGGGGTCGGGACACTGAAGCTTTCTTT. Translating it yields CASGTGGRDTEAFF. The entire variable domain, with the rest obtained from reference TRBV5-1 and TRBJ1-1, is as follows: KAGVTQTPRYLIKTRGQQVTLSCSPISGHRSVSWYQQTPGQGLQFLFEYFSETQRNKGNFPGRFSGRQFSNSRSEMNVSTLELGDSALYLCASGTGGRDTEAFFGQGTRLTVV.